The clone carrying this T cell receptor (beta chain) was detected only once. The junction had 4 bases not matched to a gene; V was cut back by 4 bases and J by 8 bases. The germline gives CDR1 MDHEN, CDR2 SYDVKM. The CDR3 covers 13 residues. The data derive from a study of blood T cell repertoires in COVID-19. Data came from immunoSEQ multiplex PCR; TCRdb stores just in-frame clones and leaves some out. In the table there are 180,000 or so clones, roughly 89% of which are singletons. This TCR derives from a woman in her forties with acute COVID-19. The V and J genes are TRBV28 and TRBJ1-2, with 10 bases aligning to TRBD1. The specimen was PBMCs or T cells enriched from blood (not recorded which). Here the CDR3 DNA reads TGTGCCAGCAGTTCGACAGGGGGCAACGGCTACACCTTC. Translation: CASSSTGGNGYTF.